This T cell receptor (beta chain) stems from a study of blood T cell repertoires in COVID-19. As for the study in general: Sources were T cells, B-cell-depleted T cells, or PBMCs; the material itself was cDNA or gDNA.

From germline, CDR1 is SGHRS and CDR2 YFSETQ. This CDR3 is 15 amino acids long. The V end was cut by 0 bases, the J end by 1 base, with 10 bases between. The data were produced by immunoSEQ multiplex PCR, yet TCRdb's version contains in-frame clones alone and is incomplete. The sample has some 280,000 clones, around nine tenths seen once. The TCR was taken from a woman in her fifties or sixties with acute or convalescent COVID-19. The gene calls are TRBV5-1 and TRBJ1-2; D may be TRBD1 (6 bases). Sequencing was performed on peripheral blood. The CDR3 sequence: CASSLVTGINYGYTF. In nucleotides, the CDR3 is TGCGCCAGCAGCTTGGTCACAGGGATTAACTATGGCTACACCTTC.